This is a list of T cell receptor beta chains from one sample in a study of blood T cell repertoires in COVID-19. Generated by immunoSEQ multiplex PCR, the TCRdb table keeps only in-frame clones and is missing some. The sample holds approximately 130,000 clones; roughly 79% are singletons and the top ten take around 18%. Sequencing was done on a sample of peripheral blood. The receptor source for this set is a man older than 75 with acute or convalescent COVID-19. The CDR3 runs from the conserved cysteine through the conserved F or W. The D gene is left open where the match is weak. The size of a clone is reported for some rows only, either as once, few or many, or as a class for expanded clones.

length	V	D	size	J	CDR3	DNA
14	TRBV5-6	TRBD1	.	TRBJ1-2	CASSRDRAPWGYTF	TGTGCCAGCAGCCGGGACAGGGCTCCCTGGGGCTACACCTTC
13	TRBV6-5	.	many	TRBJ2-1	CASKPNSYNEQFF	TGTGCCAGCAAGCCGAACTCCTACAATGAGCAGTTCTTC
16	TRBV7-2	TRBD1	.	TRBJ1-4	CASSPRFGTGNEKLFF	TGTGCCAGCAGCCCGAGATTTGGGACAGGGAATGAAAAACTGTTTTTT
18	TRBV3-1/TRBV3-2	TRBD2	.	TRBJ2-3	CASSQGALIRGVADTQYF	TGTGCCAGCAGCCAAGGTGCATTAATCCGGGGGGTTGCAGATACGCAGTATTTT
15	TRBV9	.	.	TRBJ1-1	CASSVDGTGNTEAFF	TGTGCCAGCAGCGTAGATGGAACAGGGAACACTGAAGCTTTCTTT
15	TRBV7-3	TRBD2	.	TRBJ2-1	CASSVSGGSRNEQFF	TGTGCCAGCAGCGTTAGCGGGGGGAGTAGGAATGAGCAGTTCTTC
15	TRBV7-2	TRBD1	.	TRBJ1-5	CASSVGQGGNQPQHF	TGTGCCAGCAGCGTAGGACAGGGAGGTAATCAGCCCCAGCATTTT
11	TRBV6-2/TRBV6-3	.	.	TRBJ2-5	CASSFKETQYF	TGTGCCAGCAGTTTCAAAGAGACCCAGTACTTC
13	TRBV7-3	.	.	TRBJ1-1	CASSLQGGSEAFF	TGTGCCAGCAGCTTGCAGGGCGGATCTGAAGCTTTCTTT
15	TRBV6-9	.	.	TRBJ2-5	CASSYPPAGVGTQYF	TGTGCCAGCAGTTACCCCCCGGCAGGGGTGGGGACCCAGTACTTC
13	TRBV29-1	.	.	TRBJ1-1	CSALPTGFTEAFF	TGCAGCGCCCTACCTACAGGGTTCACTGAAGCTTTCTTT
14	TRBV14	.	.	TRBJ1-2	CASSQASVGFSSTF	TGTGCCAGCAGCCAGGCTTCGGTCGGGTTCTCGTCCACCTTC
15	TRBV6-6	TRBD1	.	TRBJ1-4	CASSPQGAANEKLFF	TGTGCCAGCAGTCCACAGGGGGCGGCTAATGAAAAACTGTTTTTT
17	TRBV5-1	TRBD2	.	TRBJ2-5	CASSLQARAGAQETQYF	TGCGCCAGCAGCTTACAGGCACGAGCGGGGGCACAAGAGACCCAGTACTTC
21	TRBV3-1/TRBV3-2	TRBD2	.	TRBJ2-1	CASSQSPPGLAGPDSYNEQFF	TGTGCCAGCAGCCAGTCCCCCCCGGGACTAGCGGGGCCGGACTCCTACAATGAGCAGTTCTTC